Detailed here is one T cell receptor beta chain. Individuals aged about 18 to 90 years were recruited from 24 US areas. Which cohort a participant joined came from the clinical history participants gave. Recovered participants had two consecutive negative NP/OP PCR tests, healthcare professional clearance, or symptom resolution. This sample was taken from a study of blood T cell repertoires in COVID-19. Study background: From T cells, B-cell-depleted T cells, or PBMCs came the material, which was cDNA or gDNA.

TCRdb keeps only in-frame clones here, not all; method: immunoSEQ multiplex PCR. The data show a few hundred thousand clones, about nine tenths seen once. The CDR3 loop spans 11 amino acids. V shed 5 bases and J shed 4 bases, with 8 bases lying between them. The germline V gene encodes CDR1 DFQATT and CDR2 SNEGSKA (reference sequence). Source material: PBMCs or T cells enriched from blood (not recorded which). The TCR originated in a young woman who had recovered from COVID-19. The V gene is TRBV20-1, the J gene TRBJ2-5; D unresolved. The CDR3 sequence: CSAQVGETQYF. Here the CDR3 DNA reads TGCAGTGCTCAGGTTGGAGAGACCCAGTACTTC.